This T cell receptor beta chain was captured in a study of identifying expanded T cells in peripheral blood. V was clipped by 1 base and J by 6 bases, with 13 bases between them. The CDR3 extends over 15 amino acids. CDR1 and CDR2 from the germline V gene are MNHNS and SASEGT. Method: immunoSEQ multiplex PCR; TCRdb's copy keeps in-frame clones and lacks some. Counted here are around 120,000 clones, about 80% occurring once; the ten biggest clones make up less than 4%. The sequence was obtained from a person aged 18 to 75 in good health. Sequencing was performed on blood. V gene TRBV6-1 combines with J gene TRBJ2-1, with D unclear. The CDR3 spells CASSEDGRRINEQFF. CDR3 sequence (DNA): TGTGCCAGCAGTGAAGACGGCCGTCGGATCAATGAGCAGTTCTTC.